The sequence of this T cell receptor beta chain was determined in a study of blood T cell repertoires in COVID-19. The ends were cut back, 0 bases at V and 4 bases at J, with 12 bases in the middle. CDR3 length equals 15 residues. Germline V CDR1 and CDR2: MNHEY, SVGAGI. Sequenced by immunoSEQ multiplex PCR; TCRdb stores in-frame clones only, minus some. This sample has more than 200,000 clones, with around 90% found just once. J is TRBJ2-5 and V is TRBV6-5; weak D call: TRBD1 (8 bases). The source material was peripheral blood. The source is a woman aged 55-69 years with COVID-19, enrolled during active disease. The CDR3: CASSYSDREGETQYF. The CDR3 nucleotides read TGTGCCAGCAGTTACTCGGACAGGGAGGGAGAGACCCAGTACTTC.